This T cell receptor beta chain derives from a study of T cell repertoires in cytomegalovirus infection. As concerns this clonotype: Antigen unknown.

TCRdb processed the reads anew with MiXCR; each CDR3 protein has one entry. The sample lists approximately 990,000 distinct CDR3 sequences; roughly 31% were seen once. The trim removed 3 bases at V and 7 bases at J, leaving 7 bases unmatched. The CDR3 totals 15 residues. CDR1 and CDR2 from the germline V gene are SGHTS and YDEGEE. The receptor's source is a human donor in good health (CMV status not recorded). Some clones in this sample may be carry-over from other donors' samples. V is TRBV5-8 and J is TRBJ2-1; 10 nucleotides line up with TRBD2. The input for sequencing was cultured CD8+ T cells from PBMCs, taken from culture after CMV antigen stimulation. CDR3 residues: CASSYSTGLANEQFF. CDR3 sequence (DNA): TGTGCCAGCAGCTACTCAACGGGACTAGCGAATGAGCAGTTCTTC.